These T cell receptor beta chains were read from a single sample in a study of T-cell memory formation after mild COVID-19. Using its own MiXCR run on the 5' RACE reads, TCRdb lists one record per CDR3 protein. The top ten hold under 25% of the sample, which has about 280,000 distinct CDR3 sequences, less than 9.5% seen once. The material sequenced was PBMCs or a T cell subset sorted from them (not recorded which). The receptors stem from a young man who had mild COVID-19 (a few samples of this study predate the infection). Cell type and time point are not known. CDR3s include the opening cysteine and the closing phenylalanine or tryptophan. Each record gives: V gene, clone size, CDR3 length, D gene, J gene, CDR3 DNA, CDR3 protein. D genes are given only for firm matches. Rows give clone size only sometimes, using once, few, many, or a class for an expanded clone.

TRBV2,many,14,NA,TRBJ2-2,TGTGCCAGCAGTGAAGATGGCGCTGCCGGGGAGCTGTTTTTT,CASSEDGAAGELFF
TRBV10-2,NA,15,TRBD2,TRBJ2-1,TGCGCCAGCAGGGGATCTATGCGGGGGTACAATGAGCAGTTCTTC,CASRGSMRGYNEQFF
TRBV7-2,few,15,TRBD1,TRBJ2-1,TGTGCCAGCAGGCGCGGGACAGGGGGTTTGGATGAGCAGTTCTTC,CASRRGTGGLDEQFF
TRBV5-1,NA,15,NA,TRBJ1-2,TGCGCCAGCAGCTTGCGAGGGCCCTCCAAGTATGGCTACACCTTC,CASSLRGPSKYGYTF
TRBV5-1,many,15,NA,TRBJ1-5,TGCGCCAGCAGCTTGCTGGGGGGAATAAATCAGCCCCAGCATTTT,CASSLLGGINQPQHF
TRBV18,NA,13,NA,TRBJ2-7,TGTGCCAGCTCACCAGTACCGGGAAGCGAGCAGTACTTC,CASSPVPGSEQYF
TRBV24-1,many,13,NA,TRBJ1-2,TGTGCCACCAGTGATGGAAATAACTATGGCTACACCTTC,CATSDGNNYGYTF
TRBV12-3/TRBV12-4,NA,19,TRBD1,TRBJ2-6,TGTGCCAGCAGTGCAGGACCGGGACAGGGGGCGGATGGGGCCAACGTCCTGACTTTC,CASSAGPGQGADGANVLTF
TRBV10-3,NA,13,TRBD1,TRBJ2-5,TGTGCCATCAGGCCGACAGGGGGAGAGACCCAGTACTTC,CAIRPTGGETQYF
TRBV19,few,13,TRBD1,TRBJ1-1,TGTGCCAGTGGACAGGGGGGGAACACTGAAGCTTTCTTT,CASGQGGNTEAFF